This is a list of T cell receptor beta chains from one sample in a study of CD8+CD57+ T cells in acquired aplastic anemia. One entry per CDR3 protein, called by TCRdb with MiXCR from the reads. Among about 220,000 distinct CDR3 sequences listed, roughly 35% were seen once. The sequencing input was sorted CD4+, CD8+, or CD8+CD57+ T cells (not recorded which) from PBMCs. These receptors all come from a human donor in good health, serving as a control. Both conserved end residues are part of each CDR3. Each record gives: J gene, clone size, V gene, D gene, CDR3 protein, CDR3 DNA. D genes are given only for firm matches. Size tells how often a clone was seen (once, few, many) or the class of an expanded clone, and some rows leave it out.

TRBJ1-1,few,TRBV4-1,.,CASSPKGARQANTEAFF,TGCGCCAGCAGCCCAAAGGGAGCCAGGCAGGCGAACACTGAAGCTTTCTTT
TRBJ2-1,.,TRBV15,.,CATSRDPGSNNEQFF,TGTGCCACCAGCAGAGACCCGGGGTCAAACAATGAGCAGTTCTTC
TRBJ2-3,many,TRBV12-3/TRBV12-4,.,CASSPTYTGDTQYF,TGTGCCAGCAGTCCGACTTATACCGGGGATACGCAGTATTTT
TRBJ1-4,.,TRBV24-1,.,CATSDLLRGGEEKLFF,TGTGCCACCAGTGATTTGCTCAGGGGTGGAGAGGAAAAACTGTTTTTT
TRBJ2-1,few,TRBV5-1,TRBD2,CASSFGLAGGEQFF,TGCGCCAGCAGCTTCGGACTAGCGGGAGGTGAGCAGTTCTTC
TRBJ2-1,many,TRBV19,.,CASSTTGSSYNEQFF,TGTGCCAGTAGTACCACAGGGAGCTCCTACAATGAGCAGTTCTTC
TRBJ2-7,few,TRBV18,TRBD1,CASSQRRGTGSHEQYF,TGTGCCAGCTCACAACGGAGAGGGACAGGGTCCCACGAGCAGTACTTC
TRBJ2-3,.,TRBV20-1,TRBD2,CSAPSGRADTQYF,TGCAGTGCCCCTAGCGGGAGGGCAGATACGCAGTATTTT
TRBJ1-6,many,TRBV5-1,.,CASSLVGQTSSYNSPLHF,TGCGCCAGCAGCTTGGTAGGACAGACTAGCTCCTATAATTCACCCCTCCACTTT
TRBJ1-5,.,TRBV20-1,.,CSAGRNSNQPQHF,TGCAGTGCTGGGAGAAATAGCAATCAGCCCCAGCATTTT
TRBJ1-3,few,TRBV4-2,TRBD1,CASSQSGQGGSGNTIYF,TGTGCCAGCAGCCAATCGGGACAGGGTGGCTCTGGAAACACCATATATTTT
TRBJ1-3,many,TRBV20-1,.,CSARPPGGAIYF,TGCAGTGCTAGACCTCCGGGCGGGGCCATATATTTT
TRBJ2-1,.,TRBV11-2,.,CASSSRLGDNEQFF,TGTGCCAGCAGTTCCCGCTTGGGGGACAATGAGCAGTTCTTC
TRBJ2-5,few,TRBV5-1,.,CASSQGLEQETQYF,TGCGCCAGCAGCCAGGGACTGGAGCAAGAGACCCAGTACTTC
TRBJ1-1,many,TRBV2,.,CASRAPGVGYWTEAFF,TGTGCCAGCAGGGCCCCGGGTGTAGGGTATTGGACTGAAGCTTTCTTT
TRBJ2-3,few,TRBV27,.,CASSFSRHTDTQYF,TGTGCCAGCTCTTTCTCGCGGCACACAGATACGCAGTATTTT
TRBJ2-5,.,TRBV24-1,TRBD1,CATSDLPRRQGAGETQYF,TGTGCCACCAGTGATCTGCCCCGGAGACAGGGGGCTGGGGAGACCCAGTACTTC
TRBJ1-1,many,TRBV19,.,CASSTIAGGQLNTEAFF,TGTGCCAGTAGCACAATCGCGGGTGGGCAACTGAACACTGAAGCTTTCTTT
TRBJ1-5,.,TRBV3-1,TRBD1,CASSQSGGVNQPQHF,TGTGCCAGCAGCCAATCAGGGGGAGTTAATCAGCCCCAGCATTTT
TRBJ2-7,.,TRBV14,TRBD2,CASSQSGLAGEYEQYF,TGTGCCAGCAGCCAGAGTGGACTAGCGGGAGAATACGAGCAGTACTTC
TRBJ2-1,many,TRBV19,.,CASTPEISFYNEQFF,TGTGCCAGTACCCCCGAAATATCTTTCTACAATGAGCAGTTCTTC
TRBJ2-5,many,TRBV7-9,TRBD1,CASAKGQYQETQYF,TGTGCCAGCGCCAAGGGACAGTACCAAGAGACCCAGTACTTC
TRBJ1-1,few,TRBV4-2,.,CASSQVYKMNTEAFF,TGTGCCAGCAGCCAAGTCTATAAGATGAACACTGAAGCTTTCTTT
TRBJ2-5,.,TRBV3-1,TRBD1,CASSQGTGCF,TGTGCCAGCAGCCAAGGGACAGGGTGCTTC
TRBJ2-3,.,TRBV25-1,TRBD2,CASSALAGGSDTQYF,TGTGCCAGCAGTGCCCTAGCGGGGGGTTCAGATACGCAGTATTTT
TRBJ1-3,.,TRBV29-1,TRBD1,CSVVRQGHGYTIYF,TGCAGCGTTGTCCGACAGGGGCATGGCTACACCATATATTTT
TRBJ1-2,few,TRBV12-3/TRBV12-4,.,CASSLAGSTYGYTF,TGTGCCAGCAGTTTAGCGGGCAGTACCTATGGCTACACCTTC
TRBJ2-7,few,TRBV29-1,TRBD1,CSAGQENYEQYF,TGCAGCGCCGGACAGGAAAACTACGAGCAGTACTTC
TRBJ1-2,many,TRBV29-1,.,CSVVQDYGYTF,TGCAGCGTTGTCCAGGACTATGGCTACACCTTC
TRBJ1-6,.,TRBV2,.,CASSLEGTQVPLHF,TGTGCCAGCAGCCTAGAGGGTACCCAGGTTCCCCTCCACTTT
TRBJ2-1,.,TRBV12-3/TRBV12-4,.,CASRRANSYNEQFF,TGTGCCAGCCGGCGGGCGAACTCCTACAATGAGCAGTTCTTC
TRBJ2-1,once,TRBV11-1,.,CASSLVSGTYNEQFF,TGTGCCAGCAGCTTAGTCTCTGGTACCTACAATGAGCAGTTCTTC
TRBJ2-2,.,TRBV14,.,CASSQVKIGPGGGGELFF,TGTGCCAGCAGCCAGGTTAAGATCGGCCCGGGCGGCGGCGGGGAGCTGTTTTTT
TRBJ2-1,.,TRBV7-2,TRBD2,CASSYSGSSYNEQFF,TGTGCCAGCAGCTACAGCGGGAGCTCCTACAATGAGCAGTTCTTC
TRBJ2-5,few,TRBV7-3,.,CASSVATIETQYF,TGTGCCAGCAGCGTAGCTACAATTGAGACCCAGTACTTC
TRBJ2-1,many,TRBV2,.,CASRPEGNEQFF,TGTGCCAGCAGACCAGAAGGGAATGAGCAGTTCTTC
TRBJ2-3,.,TRBV30,.,CAWSALGRDWYTDTQYF,TGTGCCTGGAGTGCCCTAGGAAGGGATTGGTATACAGATACGCAGTATTTT
TRBJ1-1,many,TRBV2,.,CASSYLPTAGTEAFF,TGTGCCAGCAGCTACCTTCCGACAGCAGGCACTGAAGCTTTCTTT
TRBJ2-2,once,TRBV2,.,CASSAKRATGELFF,TGTGCCAGCAGTGCGAAGCGGGCGACCGGGGAGCTGTTTTTT
TRBJ1-3,.,TRBV10-3,TRBD1,CAIRSQGAAGSTIYF,TGTGCCATCAGGTCCCAGGGGGCGGCTGGAAGCACCATATATTTT
TRBJ2-5,many,TRBV7-2,.,CASSPTDRILSF,TGTGCCAGCAGCCCTACGGACAGAATTCTATCCTTC
TRBJ1-2,many,TRBV19,TRBD1,CASSADRANYGYTF,TGTGCCAGTAGTGCGGACAGGGCTAACTATGGCTACACCTTC
TRBJ1-1,many,TRBV29-1,.,CSVADSGTANTEAFF,TGCAGCGTTGCTGACTCCGGGACGGCGAACACTGAAGCTTTCTTT
TRBJ2-7,few,TRBV2,.,CASSAGRDYEQYF,TGTGCCAGCAGTGCGGGGCGGGACTACGAGCAGTACTTC
TRBJ1-1,many,TRBV7-9,.,CASSRARARPTEAFF,TGTGCCAGCAGCCGGGCCCGGGCAAGGCCAACTGAAGCTTTCTTT
TRBJ2-5,.,TRBV12-3/TRBV12-4,.,CASSFTGRETQYF,TGTGCCAGCAGTTTCACAGGCCGAGAGACCCAGTACTTC